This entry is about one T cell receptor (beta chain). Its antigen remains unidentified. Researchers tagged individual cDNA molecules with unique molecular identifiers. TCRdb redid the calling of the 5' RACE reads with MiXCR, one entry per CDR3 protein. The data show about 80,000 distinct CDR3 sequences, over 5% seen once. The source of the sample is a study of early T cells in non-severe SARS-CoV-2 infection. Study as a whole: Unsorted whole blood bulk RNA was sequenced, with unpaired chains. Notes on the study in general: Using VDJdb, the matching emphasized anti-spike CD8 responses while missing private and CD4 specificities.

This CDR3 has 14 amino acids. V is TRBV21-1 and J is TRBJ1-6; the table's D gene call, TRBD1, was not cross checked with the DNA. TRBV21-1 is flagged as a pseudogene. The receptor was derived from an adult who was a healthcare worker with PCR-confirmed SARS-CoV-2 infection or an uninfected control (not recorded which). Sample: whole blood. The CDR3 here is CASSTQGMSSPLHF. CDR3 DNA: TGTGCCAGCAGCACGCAGGGGATGAGTTCACCCCTCCACTTT.